The 14 T cell receptor beta chains in this list originate from one sample, sequenced in a study of response to subunit inactivated influenza vaccine. Each CDR3 protein is one row after TCRdb ran MiXCR on the RT-PCR reads. This sample yields over 750,000 distinct CDR3 sequences, of which 21% are seen a single time; roughly a tenth belongs to the top ten. The sample here was PBMCs from blood, taken less than 6 days after vaccination. The receptors stem from a man aged 45-60 years who received an inactivated influenza vaccine.

This clonotype was found a few times. The chain combines TRBV11-2 with TRBJ2-1, with 10 nucleotides matching TRBD2. There are 18 residues in the CDR3. CDR1 is SGHAT and CDR2 is FQNNGV in the germline V gene. With 5 bases clipped from V and 9 bases from J, the junction kept 19 bases outside the gene matches. CDR3 residues: CASSHRWFKRGGLGEQFF. CDR3 DNA sequence: TGTGCCAGCAGCCACCGTTGGTTTAAGCGGGGGGGCCTCGGTGAGCAGTTCTTC.

The chain joins TRBV30 to TRBJ2-3; D could derive from TRBD1 or TRBD2 (5 bases each). In germline, CDR1 is GTSNPN, CDR2 SVGIG (reference sequence). V lost 2 bases and J lost 4, with 10 bases in between. CDR3 size: 13 residues. The CDR3 bases are TGTGCCTGGAGTCCCGGGACCCCAGATACGCAGTATTTT. The encoded protein is CAWSPGTPDTQYF.

A few counts support this clonotype. V usage is TRBV4-1 and J usage is TRBJ1-6, with unresolved D. Germline lookup yields CDR1 MGHRA and CDR2 YSYEKL. Trimming left V 4 bases short and J 5 bases short, with 12 bases between. This CDR3 has 15 residues. For the CDR3, the DNA is TGCGCCAGCAGCCGAGGACTGGGAGATAATTCACCCCTCCACTTT. Amino acids: CASSRGLGDNSPLHF.

V gene TRBV7-9 combines with J gene TRBJ2-3; 7 positions agree with TRBD2. There are 16 residues in the CDR3. V gave up 5 bases and J gave up 0 bases; unmatched junction bases: 8. CDR1 is SEHNR, CDR2 FQNEAQ, per germline (reference sequence). CDR3 loop: CASSPGSSGSTDTQYF. The CDR3 DNA reads TGTGCCAGCAGCCCCGGGTCTAGCGGCAGCACAGATACGCAGTATTTT.

This rearrangement joins TRBV12-3 or TRBV12-4 to TRBJ2-1, with 7 bases that match TRBD2. This CDR3 has 15 amino acids. V lost 6 bases and J lost 2; bases outside the gene matches: 7. CDR3 in DNA: TGTGCCAGCAGCACACCGGGACTAACCTACAATGAGCAGTTCTTC. It specifies CASSTPGLTYNEQFF.

The gene calls are TRBV29-1 and TRBJ1-6; 10 bases agree with TRBD1. The germline CDR1 and CDR2 sequences are SQVTM and ANQGSEA. This CDR3 is built from 16 residues. Trimming at V came to 4 bases and at J to 9 bases, leaving 12 bases not matched to a gene. CDR3 residues: CSVGPDRGRRGSPLHF. The CDR3 DNA sequence: TGCAGCGTTGGACCCGACAGGGGGCGACGCGGTTCACCCCTCCACTTT.

In the case of this clonotype: The junction shows a germline mismatch at one end, possibly a read error. This chain connects TRBV12-3 or TRBV12-4 to TRBJ2-6; D perhaps matches TRBD2 (6 bases). CDR3 size: 18 residues. The CDR3 region is CAISPRRGRSSGANVLTF. In DNA, the CDR3 is TGTGCCATCAGTCCTAGGAGGGGACGGAGCTCTGGGGCCAACGTCCTGACTTTC.

This clonotype was counted only a few times. The chain is built from TRBV11-2 and TRBJ2-3; D assignment may be TRBD1 or TRBD2 (5 bases each). This CDR3 region has 17 residues. In germline, CDR1 is SGHAT, CDR2 FQNNGV. V lost 1 base, J lost 0 bases, and 14 bases lay in between. CDR3 sequence reads: CASSLAEGTPSTDTQYF. The CDR3 coding sequence is TGTGCCAGCAGCTTAGCCGAGGGGACCCCTAGCACAGATACGCAGTATTTT.

This chain joins TRBV20-1 and TRBJ1-1; possible D gene TRBD1, 5 bases. Germline V gene sequence: CDR1 DFQATT, CDR2 SNEGSKA (reference sequence). V lost 6 bases to trimming and J lost 4 bases, with 21 bases between them. There are 15 residues in the CDR3. The CDR3 loop reads CSAPFGAAISTEAFF. The CDR3 bases are TGCAGTGCCCCATTCGGGGCCGCGATCAGCACTGAAGCTTTCTTT.

This clonotype was observed a handful of times. This chain connects TRBV5-1 to TRBJ2-7; weak D call: TRBD2 (6 bases). Germline V gene data show CDR1 as SGHRS and CDR2 as YFSETQ. The CDR3 extends over 15 amino acids. V was clipped by 4 bases and J by 2 bases, with 16 bases between them. CDR3 DNA sequence: TGCGCCAGCAGCGGGGCCCAAGCGGGCCCCTACGAGCAGTACTTC. It yields the protein CASSGAQAGPYEQYF.

The CDR3 protein is CSARDPTAGGQETQYF. The CDR3 bases are TGCAGTGCTAGAGATCCCACCGCAGGGGGCCAAGAGACCCAGTACTTC. The V call is TRBV20-1, the J call TRBJ2-5, with TRBD1 matching 7 bases. This CDR3 spans 16 amino acids. V shed 0 bases, J shed 1 base, and the junction held 8 bases outside the gene matches. Germline V gene lookup returns CDR1 DFQATT and CDR2 SNEGSKA (reference sequence).

This clonotype was recorded at least ten times. The J gene is TRBJ1-1, the V gene TRBV7-8; D is ambiguous. V was cut by 1 base and J by 0 bases, with 9 bases left in between. The CDR3 loop spans 15 amino acids. Per the germline V gene, CDR1 is SGHVS and CDR2 is FQNEAQ. Here the CDR3 DNA reads TGTGCCAGCAGCTTAGTTAGCGGATTGAACACTGAAGCTTTCTTT. This gives the protein CASSLVSGLNTEAFF.

V and J are TRBV2 and TRBJ1-5; D not resolved. The CDR3 consists of 14 residues. V lost 4 bases and J 3 bases, leaving 10 bases between the germline ends. In germline, CDR1 is SNHLY, CDR2 FYNNEI. In DNA form, the CDR3 reads TGTGCCAGCAGTGTCCTTAGTTACAATCAGCCCCAGCATTTT. It specifies CASSVLSYNQPQHF.

DNA for the CDR3: TGTGCCAGCAGTTCTGAAGCTCAGCCCCAGCATTTT. Protein sequence: CASSSEAQPQHF. The V call is TRBV12-3 or TRBV12-4, the J call TRBJ1-5; D is undetermined. This CDR3 has 12 amino acids. Deletions cut 4 bases from V and 6 bases from J, with 7 bases between.